The clone carrying this TCR beta chain has ten or more counts. The data belong to a study of T-cell reconstitution after alpha-beta-depleted transplantation in children. V was clipped by 3 bases and J by 5 bases, with 12 bases between them. This CDR3 has 14 amino acids. From germline, CDR1 is SGHRS and CDR2 YFSETQ. Preparing the TCRbeta library involved the use of unique molecular identifiers. MiXCR, applied by TCRdb to the PCR reads, yields one record per CDR3 protein. The profile shows approximately 400,000 distinct CDR3 sequences, approximately 10% of them singletons. Sample: PBMCs from the stem cell graft donor, taken from the stem cell graft. The TCR was taken from a human donor who donated a stem cell graft to a child with acute myeloid leukemia. This rearrangement joins TRBV5-1 to TRBJ2-4, with D possibly TRBD2 on 5 matching bases. CDR3 sequence reads: CASSSMDGENIQYF. CDR3 nucleotides: TGCGCCAGCAGCTCTATGGACGGGGAAAACATTCAGTACTTC. Combining the CDR3 with reference TRBV5-1 and TRBJ2-4 gives the whole variable domain KAGVTQTPRYLIKTRGQQVTLSCSPISGHRSVSWYQQTPGQGLQFLFEYFSETQRNKGNFPGRFSGRQFSNSRSEMNVSTLELGDSALYLCASSSMDGENIQYFGAGTRLSVL.